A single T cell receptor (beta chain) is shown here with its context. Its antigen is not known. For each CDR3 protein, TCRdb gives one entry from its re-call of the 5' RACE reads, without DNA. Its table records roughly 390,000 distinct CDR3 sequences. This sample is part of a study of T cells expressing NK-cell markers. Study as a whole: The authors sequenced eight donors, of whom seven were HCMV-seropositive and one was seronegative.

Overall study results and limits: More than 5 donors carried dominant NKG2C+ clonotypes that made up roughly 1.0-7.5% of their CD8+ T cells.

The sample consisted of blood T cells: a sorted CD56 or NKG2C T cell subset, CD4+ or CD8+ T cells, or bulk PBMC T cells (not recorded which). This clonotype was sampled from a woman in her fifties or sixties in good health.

CDR3 region: CASSSVDTMNTEAFF. The chain employs TRBV5-6 and TRBJ1-1. The CDR3 is 15 residues long. The germline V gene encodes CDR1 SGHDT and CDR2 YYEEEE.